These 10 T cell receptor beta chains were all obtained from the same sample, sequenced in a study of blood T cell repertoires in COVID-19. Sequencing used immunoSEQ multiplex PCR; TCRdb keeps in-frame clones, though not all of them. The sample comprises fewer than 100,000 clones, roughly 85% of which are singletons, and roughly 9.6% rests with the top ten. Input material: peripheral blood. The receptors stem from a man aged 45-65 years with COVID-19, enrolled during active disease.

V and J are TRBV6-2 or TRBV6-3 and TRBJ2-1; no clear D. This CDR3 is 12 amino acids long. V lost 2 bases, J lost 8 bases, and 7 bases lay in between. In germline, CDR1 is MNHEY, CDR2 SVGEGT. CDR3 in amino acids: CASSYPIDEQFF. CDR3 coding DNA: TGTGCCAGCAGTTACCCTATCGATGAGCAGTTCTTC.

This chain joins TRBV6-5 and TRBJ1-6; D unresolved. Germline V gene lookup returns CDR1 MNHEY and CDR2 SVGAGI. Trimming shortened V by 7 bases and J by 9 bases, and 7 bases separated the two germline ends. The CDR3 is 11 amino acids. This CDR3 reads CASNAFSPLHF. DNA for the CDR3: TGTGCCAGCAATGCGTTTTCACCCCTCCACTTT.

V usage is TRBV6-2 or TRBV6-3 and J usage is TRBJ2-1, with unresolved D. The V gene lost 2 bases and the J gene lost 8 bases, with 19 bases spanning the gap. From germline, CDR1 is MNHEY and CDR2 SVGEGT. This CDR3 region has 16 residues. The chain's CDR3 is CASSYPSSRSGDEQFF. The DNA for the CDR3 is TGTGCCAGCAGTTACCCAAGTAGCCGGAGTGGCGATGAGCAGTTCTTC.

The genes are TRBV7-6 and TRBJ1-3; 8 bases map to TRBD1. CDR3 length: 15 amino acids. Trimming at V came to 5 bases and at J to 0 bases, leaving 3 bases not matched to a gene. Germline V CDR1 and CDR2: SGHVS, FNYEAQ. CDR3 amino acids: CASSIGTGSGNTIYF. The CDR3 DNA reads as TGTGCCAGCAGCATCGGGACAGGCTCTGGAAACACCATATATTTT.

V and J are TRBV6-5 and TRBJ2-1; 7 bases are shared with TRBD1. There are 12 residues in the CDR3. The J segment lost 15 bases and the V segment lost 6 bases, leaving 11 bases of the junction unmatched. Germline lookup yields CDR1 MNHEY and CDR2 SVGAGI. CDR3 DNA: TGTGCCAGCAGAACCGAGACAGGGCTTACGTTCTTC. As protein: CASRTETGLTFF.

The CDR3 loop reads CASSVRRGSTGELFF. CDR3 sequence (DNA): TGCGCCAGCAGCGTCCGACGAGGTAGCACCGGGGAGCTGTTTTTT. V usage is TRBV5-1 and J usage is TRBJ2-2; no clear D gene. CDR3 size: 15 residues. V was trimmed by 4 bases and J by 4 bases, leaving 14 bases between them. Germline CDR1 SGHRS, CDR2 YFSETQ.

This chain connects TRBV13 to TRBJ2-7, with D perhaps matching TRBD2 (6 bases). The CDR3 contains 15 residues. The germline V and J ends were trimmed by 6 bases and 2 bases, with 17 bases remaining between them. Per the germline V gene, CDR1 is PRHDT and CDR2 is FYEKMQ (reference sequence). CDR3 DNA sequence: TGTGCCAGCAGTATCGCGGATTTAGCGGCCTACGAGCAGTACTTC. Translation gives CASSIADLAAYEQYF.

The rearrangement links TRBV4-3 to TRBJ2-3; 10 bases match TRBD2. Germline-derived CDR1 and CDR2 are LGHNA and YSLEER. V trimming: 0 bases; J trimming: 4 bases; junction bases outside the gene matches: 10. The CDR3 totals 18 residues. The CDR3 bases are TGCGCCAGCAGCCAAGAGCGAGCGGGAGGGCCCGCGGCAGATACGCAGTATTTT. This sequence encodes CASSQERAGGPAADTQYF.

This clone has more than one count but fewer than ten. The chain joins TRBV5-6 to TRBJ2-2; TRBD1 might be the D (6 bases). Deletions cut 4 bases from V and 0 bases from J, with 13 bases between. This CDR3 has 16 residues. Looked up from germline, CDR1 is SGHDT and CDR2 is YYEEEE. CDR3 bases: TGTGCCAGCAGCCCGTTGGACAGCGCGAACACCGGGGAGCTGTTTTTT. Translated: CASSPLDSANTGELFF.

The gene calls are TRBV19 and TRBJ1-5, with D possibly TRBD1 on 5 matching bases. Deletions cut 7 bases from V and 1 base from J, with 17 bases between. The germline V gene has CDR1 LNHDA and CDR2 SQIVND (reference sequence). The CDR3 loop spans 16 amino acids. The CDR3 here is CASTLPQAGSNQPQHF. CDR3 coding DNA: TGTGCCAGTACCCTACCCCAGGCAGGGAGCAATCAGCCCCAGCATTTT. Full variable domain (rest looked up from reference TRBV19 and TRBJ1-5): DGGITQSPKYLFRKEGQNVTLSCEQNLNHDAMYWYRQDPGQGLRLIYYSQIVNDFQKGDIAEGYSVSREKKESFPLTVTSAQKNPTAFYLCASTLPQAGSNQPQHFGDGTRLSIL.